A single T cell receptor (beta chain) is shown here with its context. Its antigen is as yet unknown. From germline, CDR1 is SNHLY and CDR2 FYNNEI. Trimming took 3 bases from V and 2 from J, leaving 14 bases between them. This CDR3 has 16 amino acids. The record originates from a study of T cell responses to AZD1222 COVID-19 vaccine. The study's findings and limits: Researchers report vaccine-associated CD4 TCRs spanning spike, with dominance at 160-218 and 743-854. Females outnumbered males among donors, who were mostly white British; clonal diversity was possibly underestimated.

The table came from immunoSEQ multiplex PCR; TCRdb's copy has only in-frame clones and leaves some out. The table records about 99,000 clones, 85% to 95% of them present only once. Sequenced here: peripheral blood, sampled on day 0 of AZD1222 vaccination. The gene calls are TRBV2 and TRBJ1-5; weak D call: TRBD1 (5 bases). The clonotype originates from an adult in good health. The CDR3 sequence is CASSEARDSGNQPQHF. The CDR3 DNA sequence: TGTGCCAGCAGTGAGGCCCGGGACTCAGGCAATCAGCCCCAGCATTTT.